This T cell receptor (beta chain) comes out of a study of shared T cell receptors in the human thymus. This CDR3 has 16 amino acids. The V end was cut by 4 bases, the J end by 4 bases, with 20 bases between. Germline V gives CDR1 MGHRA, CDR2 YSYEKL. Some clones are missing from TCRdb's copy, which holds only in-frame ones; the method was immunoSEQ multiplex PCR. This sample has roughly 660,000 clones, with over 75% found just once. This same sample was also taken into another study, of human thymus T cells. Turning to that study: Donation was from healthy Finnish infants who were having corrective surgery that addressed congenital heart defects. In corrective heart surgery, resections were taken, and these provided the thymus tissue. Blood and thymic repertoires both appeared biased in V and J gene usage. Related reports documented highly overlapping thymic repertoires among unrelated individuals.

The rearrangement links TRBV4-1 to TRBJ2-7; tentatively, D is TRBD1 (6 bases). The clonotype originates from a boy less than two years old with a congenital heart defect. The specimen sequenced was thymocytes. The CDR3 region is CASSLVRTEVRYEQYF. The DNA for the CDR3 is TGCGCCAGCAGCCTAGTAAGGACAGAGGTCCGGTACGAGCAGTACTTC.